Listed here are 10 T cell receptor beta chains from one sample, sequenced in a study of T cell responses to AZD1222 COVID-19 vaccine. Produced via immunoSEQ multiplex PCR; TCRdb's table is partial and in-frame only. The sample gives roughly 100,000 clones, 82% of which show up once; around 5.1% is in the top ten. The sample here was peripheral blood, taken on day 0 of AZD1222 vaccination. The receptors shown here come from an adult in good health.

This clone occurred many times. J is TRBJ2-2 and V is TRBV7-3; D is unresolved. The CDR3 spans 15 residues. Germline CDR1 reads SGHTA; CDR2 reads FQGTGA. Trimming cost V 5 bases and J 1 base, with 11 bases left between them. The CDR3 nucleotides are TGTGCCAGCAGCCCCCCGGCAAAGAACACCGGGGAGCTGTTTTTT. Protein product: CASSPPAKNTGELFF.

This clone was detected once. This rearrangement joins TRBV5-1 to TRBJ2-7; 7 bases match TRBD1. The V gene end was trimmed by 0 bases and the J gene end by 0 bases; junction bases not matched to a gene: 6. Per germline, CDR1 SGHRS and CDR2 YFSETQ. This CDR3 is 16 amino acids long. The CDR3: CASSLARDSFSYEQYF. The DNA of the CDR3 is TGCGCCAGCAGCTTGGCCCGGGACAGCTTCTCCTACGAGCAGTACTTC.

The CDR3 nucleotides are TGTGCCAGAAGCGGGCCCGAGAGCAATCAGCCCCAGCATTTT. Translation gives CARSGPESNQPQHF. The chain employs TRBV2 and TRBJ1-5; D unresolved. Germline V gene sequence: CDR1 SNHLY, CDR2 FYNNEI. This CDR3 has 14 amino acids. V lost 9 bases, J lost 1 base, and 13 bases lay in between.

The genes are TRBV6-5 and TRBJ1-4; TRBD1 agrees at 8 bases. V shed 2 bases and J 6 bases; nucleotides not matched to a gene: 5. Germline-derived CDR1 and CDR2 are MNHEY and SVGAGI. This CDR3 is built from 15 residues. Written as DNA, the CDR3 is TGTGCCAGCAGTTACCGGACAGGGCGGGATGAAAAACTGTTTTTT. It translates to CASSYRTGRDEKLFF.

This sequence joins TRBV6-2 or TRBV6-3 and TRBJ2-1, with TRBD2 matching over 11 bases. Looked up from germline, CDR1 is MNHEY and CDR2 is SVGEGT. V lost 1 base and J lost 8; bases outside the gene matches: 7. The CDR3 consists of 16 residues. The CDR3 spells CASSYLLAGGLDEQFF. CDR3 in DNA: TGTGCCAGCAGTTACTTGCTAGCGGGGGGATTGGATGAGCAGTTCTTC.

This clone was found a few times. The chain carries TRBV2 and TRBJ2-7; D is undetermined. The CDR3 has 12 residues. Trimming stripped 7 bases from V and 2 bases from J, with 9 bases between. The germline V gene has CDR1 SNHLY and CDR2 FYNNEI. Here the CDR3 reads CASISGAYEQYF. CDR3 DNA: TGTGCCAGCATATCAGGTGCCTACGAGCAGTACTTC.

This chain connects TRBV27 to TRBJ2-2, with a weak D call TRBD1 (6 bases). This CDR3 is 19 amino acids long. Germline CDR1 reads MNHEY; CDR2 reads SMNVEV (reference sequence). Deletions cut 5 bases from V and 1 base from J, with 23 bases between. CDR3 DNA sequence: TGTGCCAGCAGTGACCACCATTTGCCGGGACAACTGAACACCGGGGAGCTGTTTTTT. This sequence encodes CASSDHHLPGQLNTGELFF.

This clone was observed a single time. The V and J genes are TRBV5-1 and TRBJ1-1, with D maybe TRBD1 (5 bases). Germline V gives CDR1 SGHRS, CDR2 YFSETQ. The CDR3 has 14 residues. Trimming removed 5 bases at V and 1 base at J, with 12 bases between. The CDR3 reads CASRAQGSNTEAFF. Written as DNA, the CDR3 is TGCGCCAGCAGGGCCCAGGGCTCGAACACTGAAGCTTTCTTT.

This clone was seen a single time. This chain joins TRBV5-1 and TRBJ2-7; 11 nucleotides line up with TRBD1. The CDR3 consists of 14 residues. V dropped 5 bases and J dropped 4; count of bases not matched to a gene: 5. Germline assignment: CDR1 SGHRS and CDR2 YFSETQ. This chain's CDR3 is CASSRTGGEYEQYF. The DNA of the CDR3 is TGCGCCAGCAGTAGGACAGGGGGCGAGTACGAGCAGTACTTC.

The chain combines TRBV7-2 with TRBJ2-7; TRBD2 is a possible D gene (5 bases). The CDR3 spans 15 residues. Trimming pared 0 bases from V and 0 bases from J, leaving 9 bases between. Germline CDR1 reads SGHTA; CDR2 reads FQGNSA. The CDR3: CASSLAGGPSYEQYF. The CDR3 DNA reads TGTGCCAGCAGCTTAGCGGGCGGGCCCTCCTACGAGCAGTACTTC. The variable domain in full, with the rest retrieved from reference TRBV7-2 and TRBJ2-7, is GAGVSQSPSNKVTEKGKDVELRCDPISGHTALYWYRQSLGQGLEFLIYFQGNSAPDKSGLPSDRFSAERTGGSVSTLTIQRTQQEDSAVYLCASSLAGGPSYEQYFGPGTRLTVT.